This paragraph reports one TCR beta chain. Sequencing used immunoSEQ multiplex PCR; TCRdb keeps in-frame clones, though not all of them. The table lists about 54,000 clones, under 90% of them singletons. This entry is derived from a study of T cell responses to AZD1222 COVID-19 vaccine. The germline CDR1 and CDR2 sequences are LGHNT and FRNRAP. The CDR3 contains 15 residues. Trimming took off 4 bases at V and 2 bases at J, with 12 bases between the two ends. This clonotype originated in an adult in good health. This chain links TRBV12-5 with TRBJ2-4, with no clear D. The sequenced sample was peripheral blood, obtained on day 0 of AZD1222 vaccination. CDR3 amino acids: CASGSHYHTKNIQYF. In DNA form, the CDR3 reads TGTGCTAGTGGTTCACACTACCACACCAAAAACATTCAGTACTTC.